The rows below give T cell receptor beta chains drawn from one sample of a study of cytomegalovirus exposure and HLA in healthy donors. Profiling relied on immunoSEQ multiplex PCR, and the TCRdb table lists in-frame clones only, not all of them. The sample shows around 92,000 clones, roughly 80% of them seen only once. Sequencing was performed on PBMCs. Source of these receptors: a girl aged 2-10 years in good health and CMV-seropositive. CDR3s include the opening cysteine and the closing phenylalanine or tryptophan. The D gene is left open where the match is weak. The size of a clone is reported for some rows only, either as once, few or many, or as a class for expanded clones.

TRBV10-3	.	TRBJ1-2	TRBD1	TGTGCCATCAGGGCGGACAGGCCCGACTATGGCTACACCTTC	CAIRADRPDYGYTF
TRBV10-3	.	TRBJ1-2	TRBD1	TGTGCCATCAGTGCGACAGGGCTTGGCTACACCTTC	CAISATGLGYTF
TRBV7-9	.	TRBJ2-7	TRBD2	TGTGCCAGCAGCCCGCTGCCCGGGACTAGCGGGAGGGCCACCTACGAGCAGTACTTC	CASSPLPGTSGRATYEQYF
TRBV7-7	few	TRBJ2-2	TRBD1	TGTGCCAGCAGCTTAAGACCACGACAGGGGGACACCGGGGAGCTGTTTTTT	CASSLRPRQGDTGELFF
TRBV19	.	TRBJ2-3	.	TGTGCCAGTAAGGCAGGCTTCTTCACAGATACGCAGTATTTT	CASKAGFFTDTQYF
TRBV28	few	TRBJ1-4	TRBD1	TGTGCCAGCATCAACAGGGGAGCGGGCGAAAAACTGTTTTTT	CASINRGAGEKLFF
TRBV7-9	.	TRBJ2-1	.	TGTGCCAGCAGGAATAGCGCTAGGACGCGAGCCTACAATGAGCAGTTCTTC	CASRNSARTRAYNEQFF
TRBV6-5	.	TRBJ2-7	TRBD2	TGTGCCAGCAGTTATAATCCGGGAGGCGAGCAGTACTTC	CASSYNPGGEQYF
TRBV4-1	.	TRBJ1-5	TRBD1	TGCGCCAGCAGCCAATACGGACAGGGGAGATTCACGTCTCAGCCCCAGCATTTT	CASSQYGQGRFTSQPQHF
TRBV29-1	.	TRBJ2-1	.	TGCAGCGTTGAGCTTCTAGGCAATGAGCAGTTCTTC	CSVELLGNEQFF
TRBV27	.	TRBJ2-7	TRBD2	TGTGCCAGCAGTTTATGGCGGGAGAGCTCCTACGAGCAGTACTTC	CASSLWRESSYEQYF
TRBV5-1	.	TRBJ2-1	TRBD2	TGCGCCAGCAGCTTGCCGGGAGGGCCAGGCAATGAGCAGTTCTTC	CASSLPGGPGNEQFF
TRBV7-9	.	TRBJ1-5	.	TGTGCCAGCAGTTTTACAGGACAAGGCAATCAGCCCCAGCATTTT	CASSFTGQGNQPQHF
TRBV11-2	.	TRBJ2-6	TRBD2	TGTGCCAGCAGCCAAGCGGGAGGCACCCACTCTGGGGCCAACGTCCTGACTTTC	CASSQAGGTHSGANVLTF
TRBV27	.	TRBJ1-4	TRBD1	TGTGCCAGCAGTACGAGACAGGGTTTGGCTAATGAAAAACTGTTTTTT	CASSTRQGLANEKLFF
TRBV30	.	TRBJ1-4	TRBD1	TGTGCCTGGAGTTTCCGGGACAGGCTTTCGGAACTGTTTTTT	CAWSFRDRLSELFF
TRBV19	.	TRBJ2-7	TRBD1	TGTGCCACATCTCGGGGACAGGACCCTTCCTACGAGCAGTACTTC	CATSRGQDPSYEQYF
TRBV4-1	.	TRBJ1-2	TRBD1	TGCGCCAGCAGCCAAGAACTGAGCGGGACAGGGGATGGCTACACCTTC	CASSQELSGTGDGYTF
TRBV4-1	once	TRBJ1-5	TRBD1	TGCGCCAGCAGTCAATATAACAGGGGGGATCAGCCCCAGCATTTT	CASSQYNRGDQPQHF
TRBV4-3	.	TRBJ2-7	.	TGCGCCAGCAGCCCGGAGAGTGACTCGCCCTACGAGCAGTACTTC	CASSPESDSPYEQYF
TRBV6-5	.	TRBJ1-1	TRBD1	TGTGCCAGCAGTAAAACAGGGGACGGCGACACTGAAGCTTTCTTT	CASSKTGDGDTEAFF
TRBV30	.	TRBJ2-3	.	TGTGCCTGGAGTGGCGGGGACACAGATACGCAGTATTTT	CAWSGGDTDTQYF
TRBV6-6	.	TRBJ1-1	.	TGTGCCAGCAGTCCTGACACTGAAGCTTTCTTT	CASSPDTEAFF
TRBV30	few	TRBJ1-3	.	TGTGCCTGGGGGGGACTGCTACAGATCTCTGGAAACACCATATATTTT	CAWGGLLQISGNTIYF
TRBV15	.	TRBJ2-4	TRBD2	TGTGCCACCACCCCGAGCGGGGGAAAAAACATTCAGTACTTC	CATTPSGGKNIQYF
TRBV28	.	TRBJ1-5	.	TGTGCCAGCAGGGACTCTAGCAATCAGCCCCAGCATTTT	CASRDSSNQPQHF
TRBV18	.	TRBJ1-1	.	TGTGCCAGCTCACCATCAGGGAACACTGAAGCTTTCTTT	CASSPSGNTEAFF